This T cell receptor beta chain was sequenced for a study of T cells in Graves' hyperthyroidism and ophthalmopathy. Across the whole study: Any treatment followed the collection of peripheral blood at initial diagnosis. Findings and caveats of the study: Blood also held most thyroid clonotypes expanded beyond 0.001.

Patients showing uncontrolled infection, other autoimmune disease, pregnancy or lactation were ineligible. Diagnostic assessment was based on clinical symptoms, serum thyroxine and TRAb, thyroid ultrasound and orbital computed tomography. With respect to this clonotype: Its target is not known.

RNA transcripts gave rise to amplified TCR beta CDR3 regions. In the first-round RT-PCR of the TCR CDR3, the HTBI primer set was used. TCRdb itself ran the multiplex PCR reads through MiXCR, one entry per CDR3 protein. Of about 500,000 distinct CDR3 sequences listed, over 15% are singletons. Per the germline V gene, CDR1 is LNHDA and CDR2 is SQIVND (reference sequence). The V gene lost 6 bases and the J gene lost 1 base, with 13 bases spanning the gap. This CDR3 is 15 amino acids long. The receptor was derived from a woman younger than 35 with Graves' hyperthyroidism. The sample taken for sequencing was blood. The chain couples TRBV19 to TRBJ1-5, with TRBD1 as a possible D gene (5 bases). For the CDR3, the DNA is TGTGCCAGTAGCCCGACAGATCTCAGCAATCAGCCCCAGCATTTT. Translation gives CASSPTDLSNQPQHF.